This is a list of T cell receptor beta chains from one sample in a study of T cell repertoires and HLA-DP antigens. Libraries were prepared by immunoSEQ multiplex PCR; TCRdb keeps only in-frame clonotypes and omits some of them. The sample has some 120,000 clones, almost 95% seen once. These receptors are not linked to any known antigen. Sample: CD4+ T cells from PBMCs. Receptors originate from a woman younger than 35 in good health and CMV-seronegative. CDR3s include the opening cysteine and the closing phenylalanine or tryptophan. A D gene is named only where the DNA matches it firmly. The size entry is marked missing in some rows and otherwise reads once, few, many or a size class.

D gene: NA; J gene: TRBJ2-7; CDR3 length: 16; clone size: NA; V gene: TRBV7-8; CDR3 protein: CASSHMGRQVSYEQYF; CDR3 DNA: TGTGCCAGCAGTCATATGGGACGGCAAGTTTCCTACGAGCAGTACTTC
D gene: NA; J gene: TRBJ1-1; CDR3 length: 13; clone size: few; V gene: TRBV28; CDR3 protein: CASSSSLNTEAFF; CDR3 DNA: TGTGCCAGCAGCTCCTCCCTAAACACTGAAGCTTTCTTT
D gene: NA; J gene: TRBJ1-2; CDR3 length: 14; clone size: few; V gene: TRBV28; CDR3 protein: CASSLSWGGDGYTF; CDR3 DNA: TGTGCCAGCAGTTTATCTTGGGGAGGGGATGGCTACACCTTC
D gene: TRBD2; J gene: TRBJ2-3; CDR3 length: 12; clone size: NA; V gene: TRBV29-1; CDR3 protein: CGVGTSTDTQYF; CDR3 DNA: TGCGGCGTTGGGACTAGTACAGATACGCAGTATTTT
D gene: NA; J gene: TRBJ1-2; CDR3 length: 14; clone size: NA; V gene: TRBV4-1; CDR3 protein: CASSQETDNYGYTF; CDR3 DNA: TGCGCCAGCAGCCAAGAAACCGATAACTATGGCTACACCTTC
D gene: TRBD1; J gene: TRBJ2-7; CDR3 length: 18; clone size: once; V gene: TRBV28; CDR3 protein: CASSSPGQLGRASYEQYF; CDR3 DNA: TGTGCCAGCAGTTCTCCGGGACAGTTAGGTCGAGCCTCCTACGAGCAGTACTTC
D gene: NA; J gene: TRBJ2-5; CDR3 length: 13; clone size: NA; V gene: TRBV7-8; CDR3 protein: CASSSPSGETQYF; CDR3 DNA: TGTGCCAGCAGCTCACCCTCTGGTGAGACCCAGTACTTC
D gene: NA; J gene: TRBJ2-7; CDR3 length: 13; clone size: NA; V gene: TRBV7-2; CDR3 protein: CASTAIGDYEQYF; CDR3 DNA: TGTGCCAGCACCGCCATCGGGGACTACGAGCAGTACTTC
D gene: NA; J gene: TRBJ2-3; CDR3 length: 14; clone size: NA; V gene: TRBV7-2; CDR3 protein: CASSLEWRSDTQYF; CDR3 DNA: TGTGCCAGCAGCTTAGAGTGGAGGTCAGATACGCAGTATTTT
D gene: NA; J gene: TRBJ2-2; CDR3 length: 18; clone size: NA; V gene: TRBV11-2; CDR3 protein: CASSFFNWTYRNTGELFF; CDR3 DNA: TGTGCCAGCAGCTTCTTTAACTGGACCTACAGGAACACCGGGGAGCTGTTTTTT
D gene: TRBD1; J gene: TRBJ1-2; CDR3 length: 14; clone size: NA; V gene: TRBV11-2; CDR3 protein: CASSRTGQGRGYTF; CDR3 DNA: TGTGCCAGCAGCCGGACTGGACAGGGAAGGGGCTACACCTTC
D gene: NA; J gene: TRBJ2-5; CDR3 length: 15; clone size: NA; V gene: TRBV2; CDR3 protein: CASSLRGRLGETQYF; CDR3 DNA: TGTGCCAGCAGTCTTAGGGGGAGGCTTGGGGAGACCCAGTACTTC
D gene: NA; J gene: TRBJ1-5; CDR3 length: 13; clone size: NA; V gene: TRBV12-5; CDR3 protein: CASGLRSNQPQHF; CDR3 DNA: TGTGCTAGTGGTTTGCGGAGTAATCAGCCCCAGCATTTT
D gene: TRBD1; J gene: TRBJ2-1; CDR3 length: 15; clone size: once; V gene: TRBV18; CDR3 protein: CASSPDRGIRDEQFF; CDR3 DNA: TGTGCCAGCTCACCCGACAGGGGGATTAGGGATGAGCAGTTCTTC
D gene: NA; J gene: TRBJ2-5; CDR3 length: 17; clone size: NA; V gene: TRBV28; CDR3 protein: CASSLWEFWAGQETQYF; CDR3 DNA: TGTGCCAGCAGTTTATGGGAATTTTGGGCAGGGCAAGAGACCCAGTACTTC
D gene: NA; J gene: TRBJ1-2; CDR3 length: 15; clone size: NA; V gene: TRBV19; CDR3 protein: CASSAPRGRGYGYTF; CDR3 DNA: TGTGCCAGTAGTGCGCCAAGGGGTAGAGGCTATGGCTACACCTTC
D gene: NA; J gene: TRBJ2-1; CDR3 length: 14; clone size: NA; V gene: TRBV29-1; CDR3 protein: CSVESREGYNEQFF; CDR3 DNA: TGCAGCGTTGAAAGTCGAGAGGGTTACAATGAGCAGTTCTTC
D gene: TRBD2; J gene: TRBJ2-1; CDR3 length: 15; clone size: NA; V gene: TRBV5-1; CDR3 protein: CASSLGSGAFNEQFF; CDR3 DNA: TGCGCCAGCAGCTTGGGTAGCGGGGCGTTCAATGAGCAGTTCTTC
D gene: TRBD1; J gene: TRBJ1-2; CDR3 length: 14; clone size: NA; V gene: TRBV5-4; CDR3 protein: CASRTGTGGNGYTF; CDR3 DNA: TGTGCCAGCAGAACCGGGACAGGAGGGAATGGCTACACCTTC
D gene: NA; J gene: TRBJ2-2; CDR3 length: 13; clone size: NA; V gene: TRBV6-6; CDR3 protein: CASFPGRSGELFF; CDR3 DNA: TGTGCCAGCTTCCCAGGGCGGAGCGGGGAGCTGTTTTTT
D gene: TRBD1; J gene: TRBJ1-1; CDR3 length: 14; clone size: NA; V gene: TRBV11-3; CDR3 protein: CASSFTGDVTEAFF; CDR3 DNA: TGTGCCAGCAGCTTCACAGGGGATGTCACTGAAGCTTTCTTT
D gene: TRBD1; J gene: TRBJ2-7; CDR3 length: 15; clone size: NA; V gene: TRBV2; CDR3 protein: CASRESGQPYYEQYF; CDR3 DNA: TGTGCCAGCAGGGAGTCGGGACAGCCTTACTACGAGCAGTACTTC
D gene: NA; J gene: TRBJ1-5; CDR3 length: 13; clone size: NA; V gene: TRBV5-1; CDR3 protein: CASSSQGNQPQHF; CDR3 DNA: TGCGCCAGCAGCTCACAGGGAAATCAGCCCCAGCATTTT
D gene: TRBD1; J gene: TRBJ1-1; CDR3 length: 14; clone size: NA; V gene: TRBV7-2; CDR3 protein: CASSSGTGGYEAFF; CDR3 DNA: TGTGCCAGCAGCTCAGGGACAGGGGGCTATGAAGCTTTCTTT
D gene: NA; J gene: TRBJ2-7; CDR3 length: 12; clone size: NA; V gene: TRBV28; CDR3 protein: CASSYRAGEQYF; CDR3 DNA: TGTGCCAGCAGTTACAGGGCCGGGGAGCAGTACTTC
D gene: TRBD1; J gene: TRBJ2-2; CDR3 length: 18; clone size: NA; V gene: TRBV19; CDR3 protein: CASSTGTGVTGGTGELFF; CDR3 DNA: TGTGCCAGCTCGACCGGGACAGGAGTCACGGGTGGCACCGGGGAGCTGTTTTTT
D gene: NA; J gene: TRBJ2-7; CDR3 length: 18; clone size: NA; V gene: TRBV10-2; CDR3 protein: CASSESLPGRDKAYEQYF; CDR3 DNA: TGCGCCAGCAGTGAGTCTCTCCCGGGAAGGGACAAGGCCTACGAGCAGTACTTC
D gene: NA; J gene: TRBJ1-2; CDR3 length: 11; clone size: NA; V gene: TRBV7-2; CDR3 protein: CASSQADGYTF; CDR3 DNA: TGTGCCAGCAGCCAGGCGGATGGCTACACCTTC